A single sample gave rise to the 24 T cell receptor beta chains below, sequenced in a study of T cells in Graves' hyperthyroidism and ophthalmopathy (dated by TCRdb to the late 2010s). Library prep was done by multiplex PCR. The sample was run on an Illumina HiSeq 2000. TCR beta CDR3 regions were amplified from RNA transcripts. The first round of RT-PCR for the TCR CDR3 was performed with the HTBI primer set and the Qiagen OneStep RT-PCR kit. The public reads were reanalyzed by TCRdb: fastp trimming at Q25, MiXCR alignment, in-frame beta chains only. Records with the same CDR3 protein are collapsed into one entry carrying the most frequent genes and DNA. The sample yields 300,000 to 350,000 distinct CDR3 sequences; 15% to 20% were counted once. The ten largest clonotypes hold approximately 49% of the sample. The sample was blood. Receptors were obtained from a woman in her fifties or sixties with Graves' hyperthyroidism.

The chain employs TRBV7-2 and TRBJ2-6; no clear D. Germline CDR1 SGHTA, CDR2 FQGNSA. V was cut by 10 bases and J by 0 bases, with 10 bases left in between. The CDR3 spans 14 residues. Written as DNA, the CDR3 is TGTGCCACCAAAAGCCGCTCTGGGGCCAACGTCCTGACTTTC. This gives the protein CATKSRSGANVLTF. Complete variable domain (other parts from reference TRBV7-2 and TRBJ2-6): GAGVSQSPSNKVTEKGKDVELRCDPISGHTALYWYRQSLGQGLEFLIYFQGNSAPDKSGLPSDRFSAERTGGSVSTLTIQRTQQEDSAVYLCATKSRSGANVLTFGAGSRLTVL.

The chain links TRBV15 to TRBJ2-2; TRBD2 might be the D (5 bases). This CDR3 has 16 residues. Germline V gene sequence: CDR1 LNHNV, CDR2 YYDKDF (reference sequence). Trimming stripped 1 base from V and 6 bases from J, with 15 bases between. In nucleotides, the CDR3 is TGTGCCACCAGCAGAGGTCCGGGCCTCGGGGCCGGGGAGCTGTTTTTT. It translates to CATSRGPGLGAGELFF.

This clonotype has a handful of counts. This chain joins TRBV5-1 and TRBJ1-5; no clear D. Per the germline V gene, CDR1 is SGHRS and CDR2 is YFSETQ. Trimming removed 1 base from V and 4 bases from J, with 6 bases in between. This CDR3 is built from 13 residues. CDR3 bases: TGCGCCAGCAGCTTGTCGTGGAATCAGCCCCAGCATTTT. As protein: CASSLSWNQPQHF.

This clonotype was detected many times. The chain couples TRBV10-3 to TRBJ2-7; D may be TRBD1 or TRBD2 (5 bases each). V lost 11 bases, J lost 6 bases, and 17 bases lay in between. CDR3 length: 12 amino acids. Looked up from germline, CDR1 is ENHRY and CDR2 is SYGVKD. The DNA of the CDR3 is TGTGCCTCGGGACGTGAGCCTTCCGAGCAGTACTTC. Translated: CASGREPSEQYF.

This clonotype appeared many times. V and J are TRBV28 and TRBJ1-2; no reliable D call. This CDR3 has 13 residues. Germline CDR1 reads MDHEN; CDR2 reads SYDVKM. V lost 5 bases to trimming and J lost 2 bases, with 9 bases between them. The CDR3 DNA sequence: TGTGCCAGCAGTCCCGACTGGAACTATGGCTACACCTTC. It specifies CASSPDWNYGYTF.

The chain employs TRBV10-3 and TRBJ1-2; TRBD1 aligns across 9 bases. This CDR3 is built from 14 residues. V shed 6 bases and J 1 base; nucleotides not matched to a gene: 3. Germline V CDR1 and CDR2: ENHRY, SYGVKD. The CDR3 DNA reads TGTGCCATCAGGAGGACAGGGGATAACTATGGCTACACCTTC. This encodes CAIRRTGDNYGYTF.

This clonotype was counted ten times or more. The V and J genes are TRBV18 and TRBJ1-2, with 8 bases matching TRBD1. With V trimmed by 2 bases and J by 5 bases, 10 bases remained unmatched. CDR1 KGHSH and CDR2 LQKENI come from the germline V gene. This CDR3 spans 16 amino acids. The CDR3 nucleotides are TGTGCCAGCTCACCATCTACCGGGACAGGAGTTTATGGCTACACCTTC. It yields the protein CASSPSTGTGVYGYTF.

This clonotype was detected a few times. The chain combines TRBV9 with TRBJ2-1; 9 bases align to TRBD2. CDR1 and CDR2 from the germline V gene are SGDLS and YYNGEE. V dropped 4 bases and J dropped 7; count of bases not matched to a gene: 9. This CDR3 is built from 15 residues. The CDR3 loop is CASSPLLSGSNEQFF. CDR3 nucleotide sequence: TGTGCCAGCAGCCCCCTACTTAGCGGGAGTAATGAGCAGTTCTTC. The whole variable domain, remainder taken from reference TRBV9 and TRBJ2-1, is DSGVTQTPKHLITATGQRVTLRCSPRSGDLSVYWYQQSLDQGLQFLIQYYNGEERAKGNILERFSAQQFPDLHSELNLSSLELGDSALYFCASSPLLSGSNEQFFGPGTRLTVL.

In its sample, this clonotype was seen many times. V gene TRBV11-2 combines with J gene TRBJ2-3, with TRBD2 matching over 9 bases. This CDR3 has 19 residues. J gave up 0 bases and V 1 base, and 11 bases lay outside the gene matches. The germline V gene encodes CDR1 SGHAT and CDR2 FQNNGV. The CDR3 sequence: CASSLAPRSAGGSTDTQYF. The CDR3 nucleotides read TGTGCCAGCAGCTTAGCCCCAAGGTCGGCGGGGGGGAGCACAGATACGCAGTATTTT.

This clonotype has just a few counts. In DNA form, the CDR3 reads TGTGCCAGCAGCTTAAGGGGAGTCCGCAATGAGCAGTTCTTC. Translating it yields CASSLRGVRNEQFF. The chain joins TRBV13 to TRBJ2-1; either TRBD1 or TRBD2 may supply D (5 bases each). Trimming took off 2 bases at V and 6 bases at J, with 11 bases between the two ends. The germline CDR1 and CDR2 sequences are PRHDT and FYEKMQ (reference sequence). The CDR3 extends over 14 amino acids.

The V and J genes are TRBV30 and TRBJ2-7, with D possibly TRBD1 on 5 matching bases. This CDR3 region has 14 residues. Trimming left V 2 bases short and J 6 bases short, with 17 bases between. The germline gives CDR1 GTSNPN, CDR2 SVGIG (reference sequence). CDR3 loop: CAWSSVDSLVEQYF. Here the CDR3 DNA reads TGTGCCTGGAGTTCGGTAGACAGCCTGGTCGAGCAGTACTTC.

This clonotype turned up a few times. The rearrangement uses TRBV20-1 and TRBJ2-7, with 9 bases lining up with TRBD2. The CDR3 loop spans 16 amino acids. Trimming at V came to 0 bases and at J to 7 bases, leaving 13 bases not matched to a gene. Germline CDR1 is DFQATT and CDR2 is SNEGSKA (reference sequence). The CDR3 sequence: CSARDPGLAGVDEQYF. The CDR3 DNA reads TGCAGTGCTAGAGACCCGGGGTTAGCGGGAGTGGATGAGCAGTACTTC.

The chain's CDR3 is CASGGGGRSDTQYF. For the CDR3, the DNA is TGTGCCAGCGGGGGGGGGGGCAGGTCAGATACGCAGTATTTT. The chain joins TRBV28 to TRBJ2-3; tentative D call: TRBD2 (7 bases). Germline lookup yields CDR1 MDHEN and CDR2 SYDVKM. Trimming pared 8 bases from V and 4 bases from J, leaving 16 bases between. The CDR3 spans 14 residues. Combining the CDR3 with reference TRBV28 and TRBJ2-3 gives the whole variable domain DVKVTQSSRYLVKRTGEKVFLECVQDMDHENMFWYRQDPGLGLRLIYFSYDVKMKEKGDIPEGYSVSREKKERFSLILESASTNQTSMYLCASGGGGRSDTQYFGPGTRLTVL.

This sequence joins TRBV7-2 and TRBJ2-1, with a possible D match to TRBD2 (6 bases). CDR3 length: 16 residues. CDR1 and CDR2 (germline): SGHTA, FQGNSA. V was pared by 5 bases and J by 1 base, with 15 bases between. CDR3 protein: CASSPRGTASYNEQFF. The DNA of the CDR3 is TGTGCCAGCAGCCCCCGGGGGACTGCTTCCTACAATGAGCAGTTCTTC.

This clonotype was seen more than once but under ten times. The CDR3 DNA follows: TGTGCCAGCAGTTATAGGAGGCGTGTGGAAAAACTGTTTTTT. Encoded protein: CASSYRRRVEKLFF. This rearrangement joins TRBV28 to TRBJ1-4; D not resolved. Germline V gives CDR1 MDHEN, CDR2 SYDVKM. The CDR3 runs 14 residues. Trimming removed 4 bases from V and 8 bases from J, with 14 bases in between.

This clonotype occurred many times. The V call is TRBV11-2, the J call TRBJ2-1; 7 nucleotides match TRBD2. The germline V gene encodes CDR1 SGHAT and CDR2 FQNNGV. The V segment lost 5 bases and the J segment 4 bases; nucleotides outside the gene matches: 2. The CDR3 is made up of 13 amino acids. This CDR3 is CASSGRVYNEQFF. Here the CDR3 DNA reads TGTGCCAGCAGCGGGAGGGTGTACAATGAGCAGTTCTTC.

The chain links TRBV19 to TRBJ1-2, with 11 bases aligning to TRBD1. Germline V gives CDR1 LNHDA, CDR2 SQIVND (reference sequence). V lost 4 bases, J lost 1 base, and 8 bases stayed unmatched. The CDR3 is 17 amino acids. The CDR3 DNA sequence: TGTGCCAGTAGTACCGTGGGACAGGGGGTATTTAACTATGGCTACACCTTC. Translating gives CASSTVGQGVFNYGYTF.

The chain has TRBV12-3 or TRBV12-4 and TRBJ2-5; D unclear. Trimming took off 6 bases at V and 0 bases at J, with 5 bases between the two ends. The CDR3 has 12 amino acids. CDR3 amino acids: CASSRHQETQYF. The CDR3 DNA sequence: TGTGCCAGCAGCAGACACCAAGAGACCCAGTACTTC.

This clonotype was detected many times. The chain links TRBV11-1 to TRBJ2-2; D not certain. This CDR3 contains 14 residues. CDR1 and CDR2 from the germline V gene are SGHAT and FQDESV (reference sequence). The V and J ends lost 5 bases and 1 base respectively, with 8 bases between them. DNA of the CDR3: TGTGCCAGCAGCCCAAGACAGAACACCGGGGAGCTGTTTTTT. Protein sequence: CASSPRQNTGELFF.

As to this clonotype: This could be a read error, since a much larger clone is one nucleotide away. The chain uses TRBV18 and TRBJ2-2, with D possibly matching TRBD2 (5 bases). The CDR3 is 16 amino acids. The V gene's germline CDR1 is KGHSH and CDR2 LQKENI. CDR3 sequence (DNA): TGTGCCAGCTCACCGAAATATGGACCGGGCGACGGGGAGCCGTTTTTT. Translation: CASSPKYGPGDGEPFF.

V gene TRBV15 combines with J gene TRBJ1-2, with 9 bases that match TRBD1. This CDR3 has 12 residues. Germline lookup yields CDR1 LNHNV and CDR2 YYDKDF (reference sequence). V shed 6 bases and J 8 bases; nucleotides not matched to a gene: 4. The CDR3 is CATRGTGGGYTF. The CDR3 DNA reads as TGTGCCACCAGGGGAACAGGGGGCGGCTACACCTTC.

In its sample, this clonotype was seen a few times. This chain links TRBV6-1 with TRBJ1-4, with a possible D match to TRBD1 (6 bases). In germline, CDR1 is MNHNS, CDR2 SASEGT. The V gene lost 6 bases and the J gene lost 13 bases, with 21 bases spanning the gap. The CDR3 consists of 14 residues. The CDR3 reads CASSPDRGRGILFF. CDR3 bases: TGTGCCAGCAGCCCCGATCGGGGGCGGGGGATACTGTTTTTT.

The V call is TRBV3-1, the J call TRBJ2-5, with a possible D match to TRBD1 (5 bases). Germline V CDR1 and CDR2: LGHDT, YNNKEL (reference sequence). V lost 2 bases, J lost 4 bases, and 11 bases lay in between. CDR3 length equals 14 residues. This CDR3 reads CASSQLGRGETQYF. CDR3 coding DNA: TGTGCCAGCAGCCAATTGGGTAGGGGAGAGACCCAGTACTTC.

This chain uses TRBV19 with TRBJ1-1; D not certain. V lost 2 bases, J lost 2 bases, and 12 bases lay in between. Germline lookup yields CDR1 LNHDA and CDR2 SQIVND (reference sequence). This CDR3 has 15 amino acids. The CDR3 is CASSISRGINTEAFF. In DNA, the CDR3 is TGTGCCAGTAGTATAAGTCGAGGGATCAACACTGAAGCTTTCTTT.